The 17 T cell receptor beta chains below come from one sample, sequenced in a study of molecular identifiers for immune sequencing clone quantification. TCRdb ran MiXCR on the PCR reads and lists one entry per CDR3 protein. The table includes about half a million distinct CDR3 sequences, about a fifth detected once. Sequencing was carried out using naive CD8+ T cells from blood, with Jurkat cell RNA spiked in. Specified subset: FACS-sorted CD8+CD4-CCR7+CD45RA+ naive T cells. The receptors stem from a human donor in good health. Some libraries in this study had Jurkat cell RNA spiked in.

The V gene is TRBV27, the J gene TRBJ2-4; TRBD2 might be the D (5 bases). CDR1 and CDR2 (germline): MNHEY, SMNVEV (reference sequence). The V and J ends lost 3 bases and 8 bases respectively, with 14 bases between them. The CDR3 is 14 residues long. CDR3 DNA: TGTGCCAGCAGTTTTGAGGCACGGGGATACATTCAGTACTTC. Translation gives CASSFEARGYIQYF.

In this sample, this clonotype turned up a few times. The CDR3 region is CSARDLLNSYEQYF. CDR3 sequence (DNA): TGCAGTGCTAGAGATCTACTCAACTCCTACGAGCAGTACTTC. The chain carries TRBV20-1 and TRBJ2-7; D is uncertain. The CDR3 runs 14 residues. Germline loops: CDR1 DFQATT, CDR2 SNEGSKA (reference sequence). V was clipped by 0 bases and J by 0 bases, with 9 bases between them.

This clonotype was detected a few times. This chain joins TRBV19 and TRBJ1-2; tentatively, D is TRBD1 (6 bases). CDR3 length: 15 residues. Germline-derived CDR1 and CDR2 are LNHDA and SQIVND (reference sequence). With 3 bases removed from V and 0 bases from J, the gap between germline ends came to 11 bases. Here the CDR3 DNA reads TGTGCCAGTAGTATCCTGCAGGGGACTAACTATGGCTACACCTTC. It encodes CASSILQGTNYGYTF.

This clonotype was seen a handful of times. The chain joins TRBV5-1 to TRBJ1-1, with D possibly matching TRBD1 (5 bases). The CDR3 runs 14 residues. V was clipped by 4 bases and J by 5 bases, with 15 bases between them. Germline V lookup: CDR1 SGHRS, CDR2 YFSETQ. In DNA form, the CDR3 reads TGCGCCAGCAGCATAGGAGAGGGGTTTACTGAAGCTTTCTTT. This gives the protein CASSIGEGFTEAFF.

Comment on this clonotype: No conserved phenylalanine or tryptophan ends this CDR3, so it is likely a read error. The chain employs TRBV4-1 and TRBJ1-1; D is uncertain. This CDR3 has 17 residues. Trimming removed 0 bases from V and 0 bases from J, with 14 bases in between. Germline loops: CDR1 MGHRA, CDR2 YSYEKL. The CDR3 spells CASSQERASQVNTEAFL. CDR3 DNA sequence: TGCGCCAGCAGCCAAGAACGGGCCAGCCAAGTGAACACTGAAGCTTTCCTT.

This clonotype was seen a few times. The rearrangement uses TRBV6-2 or TRBV6-3 and TRBJ2-5; 12 bases line up with TRBD2. V shed 4 bases, J shed 1 base, and the junction held 4 bases outside the gene matches. The CDR3 has 16 amino acids. Germline V gives CDR1 MNHEY, CDR2 SVGEGT. The chain's CDR3 is CASSSLGLAGQETQYF. CDR3 bases: TGTGCCAGCAGTTCCCTGGGACTAGCGGGCCAAGAGACCCAGTACTTC.

This clonotype was picked up a small number of times. This sequence joins TRBV2 and TRBJ2-3; 7 nucleotides align to TRBD1. This CDR3 region has 15 residues. Looked up from germline, CDR1 is SNHLY and CDR2 is FYNNEI. V trimming: 4 bases; J trimming: 6 bases; junction bases outside the gene matches: 10. CDR3 nucleotide sequence: TGTGCCAGCAGTGGAGCCATAGGGGGCTGGGATACGCAGTATTTT. This codes for CASSGAIGGWDTQYF. Drawing the rest from reference TRBV2 and TRBJ2-3, the complete variable domain is EPEVTQTPSHQVTQMGQEVILRCVPISNHLYFYWYRQILGQKVEFLVSFYNNEISEKSEIFDDQFSVERPDGSNFTLKIRSTKLEDSAMYFCASSGAIGGWDTQYFGPGTRLTVL.

The chain employs TRBV25-1 and TRBJ2-1, with TRBD1 identical over 9 bases. Germline-derived CDR1 and CDR2 are MGHDK and SYGVNS. CDR3 length: 18 residues. Trimming cost V 2 bases and J 3 bases; bases outside gene matches: 11. In nucleotides, the CDR3 is TGTGCCAGCAGTGAAATGGGGACAGGGACTACCTTCTACAATGAGCAGTTCTTC. Protein: CASSEMGTGTTFYNEQFF.

There are many counts of this clonotype. This rearrangement joins TRBV5-5 to TRBJ2-7, with D possibly TRBD2 on 5 matching bases. Trimming took off 4 bases at V and 2 bases at J, with 10 bases between the two ends. The CDR3 consists of 13 residues. CDR1 and CDR2 from the germline V gene are SGHKS and YYEKEE (reference sequence). The CDR3 protein is CASSHSRAYEQYF. CDR3 bases: TGTGCCAGCAGCCACTCGCGGGCCTACGAGCAGTACTTC.

In its sample, this clonotype was seen a few times. This chain uses TRBV6-2 or TRBV6-3 with TRBJ2-7; TRBD1 agrees at 7 bases. This CDR3 is built from 14 residues. CDR1 and CDR2 from the germline V gene are MNHEY and SVGEGT. V trimming: 5 bases; J trimming: 0 bases; junction bases outside the gene matches: 4. This CDR3 reads CASSHDRDSYEQYF. The CDR3 region has the DNA TGTGCCAGCAGTCACGACAGGGACTCCTACGAGCAGTACTTC.

The V and J genes are TRBV5-1 and TRBJ2-2; possible D gene TRBD2, 5 bases. The CDR3 is made up of 17 amino acids. V lost 2 bases and J lost 3, with 17 bases in between. CDR1 and CDR2 from the germline V gene are SGHRS and YFSETQ. The CDR3 DNA reads TGCGCCAGCAGCTTCCCCCGCTGGGAGACGTACACCGGGGAGCTGTTTTTT. It encodes CASSFPRWETYTGELFF.

The table lists this clonotype with many counts. This chain connects TRBV12-3 or TRBV12-4 to TRBJ2-5; tentatively, D is TRBD1 (7 bases). The CDR3 is 14 residues long. V was trimmed by 6 bases and J by 7 bases, leaving 18 bases between them. CDR3 DNA: TGTGCCAGCAGATCAGACAGGGAGGACGCGACCCAGTACTTC. Residues: CASRSDREDATQYF.

Worth noting for this clonotype: A read error may be the cause here, since a much bigger clone is one base away. The chain joins TRBV3-1 to TRBJ2-7; D remains ambiguous. Per germline, CDR1 LGHDT and CDR2 YNNKEL (reference sequence). The CDR3 is 13 residues long. CDR3 in DNA: TGTGCCAGCAGCCACGGGTCCTCCTACGAGCAGTGCTTC. It codes for CASSHGSSYEQCF.

In regard to this clonotype: The germline gene is not matched at one end of the junction; a read error may be the cause. The V gene is TRBV4-3, the J gene TRBJ1-1; 8 bases agree with TRBD1. The CDR3 has 15 residues. Germline V CDR1 and CDR2: LGHNA, YSLEER. The CDR3 here is CASSQARDRPEDLNF. DNA of the CDR3: TGCGCCAGCAGCCAGGCGCGGGACAGGCCCGAGGATTTAAACTTT.

This chain uses TRBV6-6 with TRBJ2-7; the match to TRBD1 covers 9 bases. This CDR3 contains 15 residues. J was trimmed by 3 bases and V by 2 bases; bases with no gene match: 5. In germline, CDR1 is MNHNY, CDR2 SVGAGI (reference sequence). The DNA of the CDR3 is TGTGCCAGCAGTTACAGGGACAGGGTTTACTACGAGCAGTACTTC. Encoded protein: CASSYRDRVYYEQYF.

V usage is TRBV5-4 and J usage is TRBJ2-3; TRBD1 matches 7 bases. The germline V gene has CDR1 SGHNT and CDR2 YYREEE (reference sequence). This CDR3 region has 15 residues. V was pared by 5 bases and J by 0 bases, with 6 bases of the junction left unmatched. CDR3 in DNA: TGTGCCAGCAGGGACGGGACAGAAAGCACAGATACGCAGTATTTT. Its translation is CASRDGTESTDTQYF.

This CDR3 reads CASSLLGQNEAFF. CDR3 nucleotide sequence: TGTGCCAGCAGCCTCCTGGGACAGAATGAAGCTTTCTTT. This chain connects TRBV12-3 or TRBV12-4 to TRBJ1-1, with TRBD1 matching over 7 bases. The length of the CDR3 is 13 residues. Trimming removed 6 bases from V and 7 bases from J; junction bases left unmatched: 8.